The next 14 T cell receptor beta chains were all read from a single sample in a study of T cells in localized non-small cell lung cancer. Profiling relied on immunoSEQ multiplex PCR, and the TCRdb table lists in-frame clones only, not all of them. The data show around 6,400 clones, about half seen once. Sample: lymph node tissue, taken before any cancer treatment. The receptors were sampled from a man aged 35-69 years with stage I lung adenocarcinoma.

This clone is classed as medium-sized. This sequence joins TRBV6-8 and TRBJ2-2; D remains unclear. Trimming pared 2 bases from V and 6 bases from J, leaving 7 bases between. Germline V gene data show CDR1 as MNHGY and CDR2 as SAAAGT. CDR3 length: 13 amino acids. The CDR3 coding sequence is TGTGCCAGCAGTTACCTGGCGTCCGGGGAGCTGTTTTTT. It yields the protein CASSYLASGELFF.

The CDR3 sequence: CASSPRQGWSYEQYF. CDR3 nucleotide sequence: TGTGCCAGCAGCCCCAGACAGGGTTGGTCCTACGAGCAGTACTTC. This chain uses TRBV11-3 with TRBJ2-7, with 7 bases aligning to TRBD1. The germline CDR1 and CDR2 sequences are SGHNT and YENEEA. This CDR3 is built from 15 residues. The V gene end was trimmed by 5 bases and the J gene end by 1 base; junction bases not matched to a gene: 8.

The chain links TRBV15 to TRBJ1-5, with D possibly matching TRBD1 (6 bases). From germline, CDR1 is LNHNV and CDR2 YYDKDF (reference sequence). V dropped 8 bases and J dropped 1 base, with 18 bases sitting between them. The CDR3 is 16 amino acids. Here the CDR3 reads CATSGGQSTSNQPQHF. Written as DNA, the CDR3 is TGTGCCACCTCGGGTGGACAGTCGACAAGCAATCAGCCCCAGCATTTT. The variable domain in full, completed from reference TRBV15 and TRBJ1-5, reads DAMVIQNPRYQVTQFGKPVTLSCSQTLNHNVMYWYQQKSSQAPKLLFHYYDKDFNNEADTPDNFQSRRPNTSFCFLDIRSPGLGDTAMYLCATSGGQSTSNQPQHFGDGTRLSIL.

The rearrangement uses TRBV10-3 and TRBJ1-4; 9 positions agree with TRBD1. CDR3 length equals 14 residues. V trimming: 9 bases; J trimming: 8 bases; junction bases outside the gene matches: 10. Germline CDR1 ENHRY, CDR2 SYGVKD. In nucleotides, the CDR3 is TGTGCCATAGCGCATGACAGGGGGAGCGAAAAACTGTTTTTT. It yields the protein CAIAHDRGSEKLFF.

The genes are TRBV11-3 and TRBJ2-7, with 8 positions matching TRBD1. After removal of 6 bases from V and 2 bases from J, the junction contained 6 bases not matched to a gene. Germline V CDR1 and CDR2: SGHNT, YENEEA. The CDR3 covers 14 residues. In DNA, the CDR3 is TGTGCCAGCAGTTCTGACAGGGGTCCCTACGAGCAGTACTTC. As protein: CASSSDRGPYEQYF. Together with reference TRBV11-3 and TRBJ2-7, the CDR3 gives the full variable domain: EAGVVQSPRYKIIEKKQPVAFWCNPISGHNTLYWYLQNLGQGPELLIRYENEEAVDDSQLPKDRFSAERLKGVDSTLKIQPAELGDSAVYLCASSSDRGPYEQYFGPGTRLTVT.

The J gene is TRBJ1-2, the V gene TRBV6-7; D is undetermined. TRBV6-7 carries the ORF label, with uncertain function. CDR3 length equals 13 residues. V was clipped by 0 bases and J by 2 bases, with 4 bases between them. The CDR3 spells CASSYSGNYGYTF. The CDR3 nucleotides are TGTGCCAGCAGTTACTCAGGAAACTATGGCTACACCTTC.

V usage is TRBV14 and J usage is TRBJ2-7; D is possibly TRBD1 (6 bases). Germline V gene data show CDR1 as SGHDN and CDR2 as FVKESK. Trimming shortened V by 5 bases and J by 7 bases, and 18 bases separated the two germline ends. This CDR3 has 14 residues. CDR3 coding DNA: TGTGCCAGCAGCTCAATCGACAGGCCTCGGGAGCAGTACTTC. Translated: CASSSIDRPREQYF.

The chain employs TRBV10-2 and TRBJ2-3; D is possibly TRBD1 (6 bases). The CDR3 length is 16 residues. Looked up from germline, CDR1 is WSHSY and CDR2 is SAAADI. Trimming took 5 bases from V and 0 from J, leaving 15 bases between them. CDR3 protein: CASSSLTGYSTDTQYF. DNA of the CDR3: TGCGCCAGCAGTTCCCTGACAGGATACAGCACAGATACGCAGTATTTT.

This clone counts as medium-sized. This CDR3 is CASRQDPTSASYEQYF. The CDR3, as DNA: TGTGCCAGCAGGCAAGATCCGACTAGCGCTTCCTACGAGCAGTACTTC. This chain links TRBV11-1 with TRBJ2-7, with 8 bases fitting TRBD2. The V and J ends lost 6 bases and 1 base, in that order; junction bases with no gene match: 11. The CDR3 sequence is 16 residues long. Per the germline V gene, CDR1 is SGHAT and CDR2 is FQDESV (reference sequence).

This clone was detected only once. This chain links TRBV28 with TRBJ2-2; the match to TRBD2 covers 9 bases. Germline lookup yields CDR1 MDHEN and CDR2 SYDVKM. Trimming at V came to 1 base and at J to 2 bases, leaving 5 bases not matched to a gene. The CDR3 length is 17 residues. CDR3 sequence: CASSLSGLAGNTGELFF. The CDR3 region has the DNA TGTGCCAGCAGTTTATCGGGACTAGCTGGAAACACCGGGGAGCTGTTTTTT.

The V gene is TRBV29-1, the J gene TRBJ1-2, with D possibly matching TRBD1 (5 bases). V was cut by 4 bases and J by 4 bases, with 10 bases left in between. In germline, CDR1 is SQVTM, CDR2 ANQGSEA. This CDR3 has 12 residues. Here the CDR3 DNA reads TGCAGCGTTGCGGCGGGACCCTATGGCTACACCTTC. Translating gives CSVAAGPYGYTF.

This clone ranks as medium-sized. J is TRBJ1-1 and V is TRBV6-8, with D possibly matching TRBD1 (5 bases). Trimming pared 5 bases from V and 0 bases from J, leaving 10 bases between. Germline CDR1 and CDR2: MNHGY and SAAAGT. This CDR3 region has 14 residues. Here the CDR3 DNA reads TGTGCCAGCAGTGTTGGGGGGATGAACACTGAAGCTTTCTTT. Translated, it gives CASSVGGMNTEAFF.

DNA for the CDR3: TGTGCCAGCAGTTTTCGGCCGGGACTAGGGCGGGGTAACACCGGGGAGCTGTTTTTT. This translates into CASSFRPGLGRGNTGELFF. The rearrangement joins TRBV6-8 to TRBJ2-2, with TRBD2 matching 8 bases. With V trimmed by 4 bases and J by 2 bases, 15 bases remained unmatched. The CDR3 is 19 amino acids. The germline gives CDR1 MNHGY, CDR2 SAAAGT.

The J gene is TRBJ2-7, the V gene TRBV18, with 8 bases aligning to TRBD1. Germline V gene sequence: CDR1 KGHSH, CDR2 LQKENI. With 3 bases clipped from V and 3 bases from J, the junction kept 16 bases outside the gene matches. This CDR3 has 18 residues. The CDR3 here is CASSPGDVLSDRGYEQYF. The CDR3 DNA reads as TGTGCCAGCTCACCGGGTGACGTCCTATCTGACAGGGGCTACGAGCAGTACTTC. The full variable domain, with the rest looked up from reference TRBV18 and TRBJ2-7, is NAGVMQNPRHLVRRRGQEARLRCSPMKGHSHVYWYRQLPEEGLKFMVYLQKENIIDESGMPKERFSAEFPKEGPSILRIQQVVRGDSAAYFCASSPGDVLSDRGYEQYFGPGTRLTVT.